This record covers a single T cell receptor (beta chain). Its antigen is unidentified. The CDR3 is made up of 12 amino acids. The V gene's germline CDR1 is MDHEN and CDR2 SYDVKM. The V and J ends lost 5 bases and 5 bases respectively, with 9 bases between them. The authors' processing: ImmunoSEQ yielded junction-only sequences lacking quality scores, so filtering differed. TCRdb's copy holds only in-frame clones and misses some; the assay was immunoSEQ multiplex PCR. That table gives V, J and clone size, and the DNA gave D and trimming. The profile shows over a million clones, roughly 96% of them singletons. All donors were healthy HIV-negative adults lacking recent acute infections or vaccinations. The sample is drawn from a study of shared clonotypes between healthy human individuals. In the study overall: Three CD4 naive, three CD4 memory, two CD8 naive and one CD8 memory plate were used per donor.

Study-level points and caveats: Four donors held about 5% of naive CD4 clonotypes in common.

The chain links TRBV28 to TRBJ1-1; D is uncertain. This clonotype was obtained from a man aged 25 to 40 in good health. Sequencing was carried out using naive CD4+ T cells sorted from blood. The subset is: CD45RA+ positively selected. CDR3 nucleotides: TGTGCCAGCAGTCCCTCGTGGACTGAAGCTTTCTTT. Protein: CASSPSWTEAFF.